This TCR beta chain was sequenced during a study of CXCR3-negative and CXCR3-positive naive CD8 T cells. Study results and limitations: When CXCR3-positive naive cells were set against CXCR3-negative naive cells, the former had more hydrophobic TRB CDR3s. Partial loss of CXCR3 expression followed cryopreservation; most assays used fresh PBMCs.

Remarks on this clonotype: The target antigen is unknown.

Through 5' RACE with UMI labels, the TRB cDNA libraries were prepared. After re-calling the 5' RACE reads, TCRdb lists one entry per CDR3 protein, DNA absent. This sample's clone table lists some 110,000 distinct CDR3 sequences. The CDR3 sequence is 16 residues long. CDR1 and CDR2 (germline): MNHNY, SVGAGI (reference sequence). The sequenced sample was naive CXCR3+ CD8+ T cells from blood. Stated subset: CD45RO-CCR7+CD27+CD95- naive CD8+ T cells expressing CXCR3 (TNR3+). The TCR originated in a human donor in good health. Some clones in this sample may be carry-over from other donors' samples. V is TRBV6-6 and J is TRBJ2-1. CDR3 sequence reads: CASRQNTGTTNNEQFF.